The rows below give T cell receptor beta chains drawn from one sample of a study of T-cell memory formation after mild COVID-19. TCRdb re-derived calls from the 5' RACE reads in MiXCR, one entry per CDR3 protein. The sample includes approximately 560,000 distinct CDR3 sequences, around 15% of them seen just once. Sequencing input: PBMCs or a T cell subset sorted from them (not recorded which). The origin of the receptors is an adult woman who had mild COVID-19 (a few samples of this study predate the infection). Cell type and time point are not known. CDR3s include the opening cysteine and the closing phenylalanine or tryptophan. A D gene is named only where the DNA matches it firmly. Some rows mark clone size as missing; the rest say once, few, many or name a class of expanded clone.

j_gene: TRBJ2-2; d_gene: .; v_gene: TRBV20-1; abundance: few; CDR3nt: TGCAGTGCTGAACAGGACCCGGGCACCGGGGAGCTGTTTTTT; CDR3aa: CSAEQDPGTGELFF
j_gene: TRBJ2-1; d_gene: TRBD2; v_gene: TRBV24-1; abundance: few; CDR3nt: TGTGCCACCAGTGATCGGGCGGGACTAGCGGGAAGGAATGAGCAGTTCTTC; CDR3aa: CATSDRAGLAGRNEQFF
j_gene: TRBJ2-1; d_gene: .; v_gene: TRBV12-3/TRBV12-4; abundance: .; CDR3nt: TGTGCCAGCAGTCTGTACAGGGATGAGCAGTTCTTC; CDR3aa: CASSLYRDEQFF
j_gene: TRBJ2-1; d_gene: TRBD1; v_gene: TRBV12-3/TRBV12-4; abundance: .; CDR3nt: TGTGCCAGCAGCTATACCGGGACAGGGGACAATGAGCAGTTCTTC; CDR3aa: CASSYTGTGDNEQFF
j_gene: TRBJ1-5; d_gene: .; v_gene: TRBV24-1; abundance: .; CDR3nt: TGTGCCACCAGTCCGGGAAAACGCAATCAGCCCCAGCATTTT; CDR3aa: CATSPGKRNQPQHF
j_gene: TRBJ1-1; d_gene: TRBD1; v_gene: TRBV5-6; abundance: few; CDR3nt: TGTGCCAGCAGGAAATTTGGACAGGAGAACACTGAAGCTTTCTTT; CDR3aa: CASRKFGQENTEAFF
j_gene: TRBJ2-1; d_gene: TRBD2; v_gene: TRBV7-9; abundance: few; CDR3nt: TGTGCCAGCAGCTTAGGAGGACTAGCGGACTACAATGAGCAGTTCTTC; CDR3aa: CASSLGGLADYNEQFF
j_gene: TRBJ2-7; d_gene: .; v_gene: TRBV29-1; abundance: few; CDR3nt: TGCAGCGTTGAAGACCCGGGACCCTCCTACGAGCAGTACTTC; CDR3aa: CSVEDPGPSYEQYF
j_gene: TRBJ1-1; d_gene: .; v_gene: TRBV5-1; abundance: .; CDR3nt: TGCGCCAGCAGCTCCCTGTCGAGGGGCCACACTGAAGCTTTCTTT; CDR3aa: CASSSLSRGHTEAFF
j_gene: TRBJ1-6; d_gene: .; v_gene: TRBV20-1; abundance: .; CDR3nt: TGCAGTGCTAGACCACTCTTTGTGACAGAGAGCAATTCACCCCTCCACTTT; CDR3aa: CSARPLFVTESNSPLHF
j_gene: TRBJ1-1; d_gene: .; v_gene: TRBV20-1; abundance: few; CDR3nt: TGCAGTGCCAGACCTAGGGCAGCGAACACTGAAGCTTTCTTT; CDR3aa: CSARPRAANTEAFF
j_gene: TRBJ2-5; d_gene: TRBD2; v_gene: TRBV20-1; abundance: .; CDR3nt: TGCAGTGCTAGAGAACGGACTAGCCCCCAAGAGACCCAGTACTTC; CDR3aa: CSARERTSPQETQYF
j_gene: TRBJ1-3; d_gene: .; v_gene: TRBV12-3/TRBV12-4; abundance: .; CDR3nt: TGTGCCAGCAGTTTAACGAGCTCTGGAAACACCATATATTTT; CDR3aa: CASSLTSSGNTIYF
j_gene: TRBJ1-1; d_gene: .; v_gene: TRBV20-1; abundance: few; CDR3nt: TGCAGTGCCAGGGACGGACGGAACACTGAAGCTTTCTTT; CDR3aa: CSARDGRNTEAFF
j_gene: TRBJ1-2; d_gene: TRBD1; v_gene: TRBV7-2; abundance: few; CDR3nt: TGTGCCAGCTACAGGGGCCAAGCTAACTATGGCTACACCTTC; CDR3aa: CASYRGQANYGYTF
j_gene: TRBJ2-1; d_gene: .; v_gene: TRBV7-3; abundance: .; CDR3nt: TGTGCCAGCAACCCCGGCGGGGGCGATGAGCAGTTCTTC; CDR3aa: CASNPGGGDEQFF
j_gene: TRBJ2-2; d_gene: .; v_gene: TRBV5-4; abundance: .; CDR3nt: TGTGCCAGCAGCTTGGGAGGGGGGATAGCGAACACCGGGGAGCTGTTTTTT; CDR3aa: CASSLGGGIANTGELFF
j_gene: TRBJ2-2; d_gene: .; v_gene: TRBV7-9; abundance: many; CDR3nt: TGTGCCAGCAGCTCCGGGGGCACCGGGGAGCTGTTTTTT; CDR3aa: CASSSGGTGELFF
j_gene: TRBJ2-4; d_gene: .; v_gene: TRBV29-1; abundance: many; CDR3nt: TGCAGCGTTAAACCCCAAACTCACGCCAAAAACATTCAGTACTTC; CDR3aa: CSVKPQTHAKNIQYF
j_gene: TRBJ2-3; d_gene: .; v_gene: TRBV5-5; abundance: few; CDR3nt: TGTGCCAGCAGCTTGGGGGCCTATACAGATACGCAGTATTTT; CDR3aa: CASSLGAYTDTQYF
j_gene: TRBJ2-3; d_gene: TRBD2; v_gene: TRBV7-2; abundance: many; CDR3nt: TGTGCCAGCAGCCCACTGGGACTAGCGGGCACAGATACGCAGTATTTT; CDR3aa: CASSPLGLAGTDTQYF
j_gene: TRBJ1-1; d_gene: .; v_gene: TRBV21-1; abundance: few; CDR3nt: TGTGCCAGCAGCAAGATGTTTCCTGGCGCTGAAGCTTTCTTT; CDR3aa: CASSKMFPGAEAFF
j_gene: TRBJ2-7; d_gene: .; v_gene: TRBV6-5; abundance: .; CDR3nt: TGTGCCAGCAGTTCCTTCCCGACAGCAAGCTACGAGCAGTACTTC; CDR3aa: CASSSFPTASYEQYF
j_gene: TRBJ1-1; d_gene: .; v_gene: TRBV20-1; abundance: .; CDR3nt: TGCAGTGCTAGTCCCCCCCAAGTGTGGAACACTGAAGCTTTCTTT; CDR3aa: CSASPPQVWNTEAFF
j_gene: TRBJ1-2; d_gene: TRBD1; v_gene: TRBV29-1; abundance: .; CDR3nt: TGCAGCGTTTTAGGGACAGACATGCCCATCTATGGCTACACCTTC; CDR3aa: CSVLGTDMPIYGYTF
j_gene: TRBJ1-3; d_gene: .; v_gene: TRBV4-1; abundance: few; CDR3nt: TGCGCCAGCAGCCAGCCTACAGGGTTTTCTGGAAACACCATATATTTT; CDR3aa: CASSQPTGFSGNTIYF
j_gene: TRBJ1-2; d_gene: .; v_gene: TRBV7-3; abundance: .; CDR3nt: TGTGCCAGCAGCTCAACCGGGGGGACCGGCTATGGCTACACCTTC; CDR3aa: CASSSTGGTGYGYTF
j_gene: TRBJ1-1; d_gene: .; v_gene: TRBV6-1; abundance: few; CDR3nt: TGTGCCAGCAGTCAAAGTTCGACCACTGAAGCTTTCTTT; CDR3aa: CASSQSSTTEAFF
j_gene: TRBJ2-5; d_gene: .; v_gene: TRBV20-1; abundance: few; CDR3nt: TGCAGTGCCGGAGACTCCGACCAAGAGACCCAGTACTTC; CDR3aa: CSAGDSDQETQYF
j_gene: TRBJ2-1; d_gene: .; v_gene: TRBV23-1; abundance: few; CDR3nt: TGCGCCAGCAGTCTAAGAAGGTACAATGAGCAGTTCTTC; CDR3aa: CASSLRRYNEQFF
j_gene: TRBJ2-3; d_gene: TRBD1; v_gene: TRBV29-1; abundance: once; CDR3nt: TGCAGCGTTGAAACAGGGGGCTGGTACACAGATACGCAGTATTTT; CDR3aa: CSVETGGWYTDTQYF
j_gene: TRBJ2-1; d_gene: TRBD2; v_gene: TRBV7-9; abundance: .; CDR3nt: TGTGCCAGCAGCCCCCGACTTGCGGGAGCGGCCTACAATGAGCAGTTCTTC; CDR3aa: CASSPRLAGAAYNEQFF
j_gene: TRBJ2-3; d_gene: TRBD1; v_gene: TRBV12-3/TRBV12-4; abundance: few; CDR3nt: TGTGCCAGCAGCCCTAAGACAGGGGCGGCCACAGATACGCAGTATTTT; CDR3aa: CASSPKTGAATDTQYF
j_gene: TRBJ2-3; d_gene: .; v_gene: TRBV29-1; abundance: .; CDR3nt: TGCAGCGTCGTCGACTACTTAAATACGCAGTATTTT; CDR3aa: CSVVDYLNTQYF
j_gene: TRBJ2-1; d_gene: TRBD2; v_gene: TRBV9; abundance: few; CDR3nt: TGTGCCAGCAGCACTAGCGGAGTTGAGCAGTTCTTC; CDR3aa: CASSTSGVEQFF
j_gene: TRBJ2-7; d_gene: .; v_gene: TRBV3-1; abundance: .; CDR3nt: TGTGCCAGCAGCCAAGACCCGACAGCTGAGCAGTACTTC; CDR3aa: CASSQDPTAEQYF
j_gene: TRBJ1-2; d_gene: TRBD1; v_gene: TRBV3-1; abundance: few; CDR3nt: TGTGCCAGCAGCCCCGACAGGGGGCTAAGCGGCTACACCTTC; CDR3aa: CASSPDRGLSGYTF
j_gene: TRBJ1-5; d_gene: TRBD1; v_gene: TRBV12-3/TRBV12-4; abundance: .; CDR3nt: TGTGCCAGCAGTCCGACAGGGGTTGGCAATCAGCCCCAGCATTTT; CDR3aa: CASSPTGVGNQPQHF
j_gene: TRBJ1-4; d_gene: .; v_gene: TRBV29-1; abundance: .; CDR3nt: TGCAGCGTTGATAGGGGCCAGGGTGAAAAACTGTTTTTT; CDR3aa: CSVDRGQGEKLFF
j_gene: TRBJ2-2; d_gene: .; v_gene: TRBV2; abundance: few; CDR3nt: TGTGCCAGCAGTGAAGCGCTTAGGGGAACCGGGGAGCTGTTTTTT; CDR3aa: CASSEALRGTGELFF
j_gene: TRBJ2-2; d_gene: TRBD2; v_gene: TRBV7-8; abundance: .; CDR3nt: TGTGCCAGCAGCTGGTTAGATGATATAGCGGGAGGGCCGTACACCGGGGAGCTGTTTTTT; CDR3aa: CASSWLDDIAGGPYTGELFF
j_gene: TRBJ2-3; d_gene: TRBD2; v_gene: TRBV11-3; abundance: few; CDR3nt: TGTGCCAGCAGCCCCAAGGGAGCGGGAGTCGCGACAGATACGCAGTATTTT; CDR3aa: CASSPKGAGVATDTQYF
j_gene: TRBJ2-1; d_gene: .; v_gene: TRBV7-2; abundance: few; CDR3nt: TGTGCCAGCAGCTTAGCCCGGGACTCCTACAATGAGCAGTTCTTC; CDR3aa: CASSLARDSYNEQFF
j_gene: TRBJ2-3; d_gene: TRBD2; v_gene: TRBV19; abundance: .; CDR3nt: TGTGCCAGTAGTAGCCGACCAGGTCGCGGGAGGCCAGCAGATACGCAGTATTTT; CDR3aa: CASSSRPGRGRPADTQYF
j_gene: TRBJ2-1; d_gene: TRBD1; v_gene: TRBV14; abundance: few; CDR3nt: TGTGCCAGCAGCCAATGGGACAGGGGGCGAAATGAGCAGTTCTTC; CDR3aa: CASSQWDRGRNEQFF
j_gene: TRBJ2-5; d_gene: .; v_gene: TRBV7-9; abundance: .; CDR3nt: TGTGCCAGCCAGGAGTGGGAGGACCAAGAGACCCAGTACTTC; CDR3aa: CASQEWEDQETQYF
j_gene: TRBJ2-7; d_gene: TRBD1; v_gene: TRBV7-9; abundance: .; CDR3nt: TGTGCCAGCGCCCACTGGGACAGCTCCTACGAGCAGTACTTC; CDR3aa: CASAHWDSSYEQYF
j_gene: TRBJ1-4; d_gene: .; v_gene: TRBV30; abundance: few; CDR3nt: TGTGCCTGGAGTGCTGGACAGATGAATGAAAAACTGTTTTTT; CDR3aa: CAWSAGQMNEKLFF
j_gene: TRBJ1-4; d_gene: .; v_gene: TRBV6-6; abundance: .; CDR3nt: TGTGCCACCCTTCGACAGCAGGCAACTAATGAAAAACTGTTTTTT; CDR3aa: CATLRQQATNEKLFF
j_gene: TRBJ2-7; d_gene: TRBD1; v_gene: TRBV7-7; abundance: .; CDR3nt: TGTGCCAGCAGCTTCGGACAGGGGGCTATCTACGAGCAGTACTTC; CDR3aa: CASSFGQGAIYEQYF
j_gene: TRBJ1-2; d_gene: .; v_gene: TRBV5-6; abundance: few; CDR3nt: TGTGCCAGCAGCTTGGTTACGGGCCAAGGGTATGGCTACACCTTC; CDR3aa: CASSLVTGQGYGYTF
j_gene: TRBJ2-5; d_gene: .; v_gene: TRBV10-3; abundance: .; CDR3nt: TGTGCCATCAGTGAGAGGGGCAGCGCAGAGACCCAGTACTTC; CDR3aa: CAISERGSAETQYF
j_gene: TRBJ1-1; d_gene: .; v_gene: TRBV4-2; abundance: many; CDR3nt: TGTGCCAGCAGCCAAGAAGGGGAGACTGAAGCTTTCTTT; CDR3aa: CASSQEGETEAFF